Detailed here is one T cell receptor beta chain. Its antigen remains unknown. Stated time point: newly diagnosed, previously untreated cHL patient sample. As a comparison, the study used PBMCs from newly diagnosed, untreated classical Hodgkin lymphoma. This sample stems from a study of PD-1 blockade in classical Hodgkin lymphoma. TCRdb's table, derived via immunoSEQ multiplex PCR, lists solely in-frame clones and lacks some. Here the sample spans about 22,000 clones, roughly 94% being singletons. Broader study findings: When set against healthy donors, newly diagnosed patients were reported to show lower baseline TCR diversity. Underlying causes for the observed repertoire differences were not defined, possibly disease activity or prior therapy.

Looked up from germline, CDR1 is SNHLY and CDR2 is FYNNEI. The CDR3 extends over 15 amino acids. Trimming took off 2 bases at V and 4 bases at J, with 13 bases between the two ends. This sequence was found in a human donor with classical Hodgkin lymphoma. This rearrangement joins TRBV2 to TRBJ2-3; TRBD1 might be the D (5 bases). Sequencing input: peripheral blood mononuclear cells (PBMCs). CDR3 protein: CASSEIGRGADTQYF. As DNA, the CDR3 is TGTGCCAGCAGTGAAATTGGTAGGGGCGCAGATACGCAGTATTTT.